Presented here are 6 T cell receptor beta chains from one specimen sequenced in a study of post-analysis software for immune sequencing data. Findings of the study overall: Relative to controls, patients had about 5 TRBV segments at higher frequency, with TRBV5-6, TRBV5-1 and TRBV20-1 among these.

Every TCR beta cDNA library bore unique molecular identifiers. TCRdb called the PCR reads again in MiXCR, with one record for every CDR3 protein. This sample carries about 770,000 distinct CDR3 sequences, about half of them seen once, and the ten largest clones take approximately 4.4%. Their target antigens are unknown. Sequencing was carried out using blood. These receptors were obtained from a girl aged 5-17 years with multiple sclerosis.

V and J are TRBV20-1 and TRBJ2-7; possible D gene TRBD1, 7 bases. Trimming removed 7 bases at V and 0 bases at J, with 16 bases between. Germline CDR1 is DFQATT and CDR2 is SNEGSKA (reference sequence). This CDR3 is built from 14 residues. This CDR3 is CSGEDRRSSYEQYF. CDR3 DNA: TGCAGTGGGGAGGACAGGAGGAGCTCCTACGAGCAGTACTTC.

This clonotype was seen once. V usage is TRBV7-3 and J usage is TRBJ2-1; tentatively, D is TRBD1 (6 bases). CDR3 length: 16 amino acids. The germline CDR1 and CDR2 sequences are SGHTA and FQGTGA. The V end lost 7 bases, the J end lost 9 bases, and 25 bases lay between the germline ends. In DNA, the CDR3 is TGTGCCAGCACCAACCCCAGGGGCGCAGCCGAGGGTGAGCAGTTCTTC. Protein product: CASTNPRGAAEGEQFF.

V gene TRBV14 combines with J gene TRBJ2-5; D remains unclear. Per the germline V gene, CDR1 is SGHDN and CDR2 is FVKESK. The germline V and J ends were trimmed by 3 bases and 2 bases, with 16 bases remaining between them. The CDR3 runs to 16 residues. The CDR3 nucleotides are TGTGCCAGCAGCCATAGGGCTAACCCGAGGCAAGAGACCCAGTACTTC. The encoded protein is CASSHRANPRQETQYF.

The chain combines TRBV7-9 with TRBJ1-2; tentative D call: TRBD1 (5 bases). Germline CDR1 and CDR2: SEHNR and FQNEAQ (reference sequence). The length of the CDR3 is 15 residues. Trimming removed 2 bases at V and 4 bases at J, with 14 bases between. The CDR3 region has the DNA TGTGCCAGCAGCTTATCGGGGGACGGCCTCTATGGCTACACCTTC. Its translation: CASSLSGDGLYGYTF.

In its sample, this clonotype was seen a few times. The rearrangement uses TRBV5-1 and TRBJ1-5; possibly TRBD1 for D (5 bases). V was trimmed by 0 bases and J by 6 bases, leaving 13 bases between them. CDR1 and CDR2 (germline): SGHRS, YFSETQ. The CDR3 contains 15 residues. CDR3 in DNA: TGCGCCAGCAGCTTGGAGGGGTTGGGGGTTCAGCCCCAGCATTTT. This gives the protein CASSLEGLGVQPQHF.

The J gene is TRBJ2-5, the V gene TRBV12-3 or TRBV12-4; D call uncertain. The CDR3 is 14 residues long. Trimming took off 5 bases at V and 5 bases at J, with 15 bases between the two ends. The CDR3 spells CASSADPGRETQYF. The CDR3 DNA reads TGTGCCAGCAGTGCCGACCCCGGCCGGGAGACCCAGTACTTC.